This T cell receptor (beta chain) was captured by sequencing in a study of T-cell memory formation after mild COVID-19. For the study at large: Largely donor-specific sequence clusters came from two donors.

For this clonotype: What it binds is not known.

Overall study results and limits: Among contracting clones, CD4+ were mainly CM/EM and CD8+ enriched in EMRA. Contracting clones, day 15 to 85, had balanced CD4/CD8, and later expanders favored CD4+. The study detected some responding clones in pre-infection memory, suggesting cross-reactive memory joined.

TCRdb recomputed calls from the 5' RACE reads with MiXCR, one row per CDR3 protein. The table has about 440,000 distinct CDR3 sequences, approximately 20% seen once. The CDR3 contains 15 residues. V lost 4 bases and J lost 1, with 14 bases in between. Looked up from germline, CDR1 is SGHKS and CDR2 is YYEKEE (reference sequence). This chain joins TRBV5-5 and TRBJ2-5; D is undetermined. Sequenced input: PBMCs or a T cell subset sorted from them (not recorded which). The sequence was obtained from an adult woman who had mild COVID-19 (a few samples of this study predate the infection). Cell type and time point are not known. The chain's CDR3 is CASSIPYNAQETQYF. The CDR3 bases are TGTGCCAGCAGCATACCCTACAATGCCCAAGAGACCCAGTACTTC.